This note documents a single T cell receptor (beta chain) sequence. What this receptor recognizes is not known. No base quality values were provided; no much bigger clone lies one nucleotide off. The immunoSEQ Assay was used to sequence TCRbeta CDR3 regions. After extraction, genomic DNA underwent amplification by bias-controlled multiplex PCR, followed by high-throughput sequencing. From the authors' description of their analysis: To quantify the absolute abundance of every unique TCRbeta CDR3 region, sequences were collapsed and filtered. T cell fraction was estimated by normalization of TCRbeta template counts to usable DNA, with usable DNA being measured through amplification of reference genes present in all nucleated cells. Repertoire TCRs were annotated as SARS-CoV-2-specific when V gene, CDR3 amino acid sequence and J gene were exactly matched to a known reactive TCR set. The reference SARS-CoV-2 TCR set was obtained from MIRA and was filtered for enrichment in COVID-19-positive ImmuneCODE repertoires, whereby public or cross-reactive TCRs were removed. Based on the MIRA antigens, annotated TCRs were further analysed at the level of specific ORF or position within ORF. Depth was the summed frequency of annotated unique rearrangements, while breadth was defined as annotated unique rearrangements over total unique productive rearrangements. Group comparisons of TCR breadth used two-sided Wilcoxon rank-sum tests. TCRdb took over this immuneACCESS table, retaining in-frame rearrangements with V and J assigned. Such tables are incomplete; in checked studies, under half of the missing clones stem from an unresolved V gene, and the remainder is unexplained. V, J and clone size are taken as reported in that table, and D and trimming were inferred from the DNA itself. In this sample the table shows about 430,000 clones, around 90% of which occur a single time. The top ten hold approximately 12% of the sample.

The data originate from a study of Ad26.COV2.S vaccination and SARS-CoV-2 variants (dated by TCRdb to the early 2020s). For context, the study as a whole: Vaccine-arm donors were drawn from COV1001, a multicentre, randomized, double-blind, placebo-controlled phase I-IIa trial of Ad26.COV2.S in healthy adults. Ad26.COV2.S was administered intramuscularly at a dose of 5x10^10 or 1x10^11 viral particles, either as one shot or as two shots given 56 days apart. Sequencing of the TCRbeta repertoire served to evaluate the specificity and breadth of SARS-CoV-2-reactive T cell receptors following Ad26.COV2.S vaccination. A total of 32 samples were included in the TCR-sequenced set, comprising roughly 20 Ad26.COV2.S vaccine recipients, 5 placebo recipients and 8 SARS-CoV-2 convalescent individuals. Trial participants were randomized into five groups of five: low-dose or high-dose Ad26.COV2.S given once or twice, or placebo on both occasions. Blinding of investigators to trial group allocation was maintained during experiments and outcome assessment.

General conclusions and limits of the study: After vaccination, spike-specific CD8+ and CD4+ T cell responses were reported to show substantial breadth. The authors noted that total T cell responses may have been underestimated by the TCR breadth and depth analyses. The study lacked the statistical power to compare responses across vaccine doses or regimens. Spike-specific TCR breadth was higher in Ad26.COV2.S recipients than in placebo recipients (P = 0.0014). Vaccine and placebo recipients had comparable non-spike TCR breadth, which fits with the vaccine containing only spike.

The CDR3 holds 15 amino acids from the cysteine to the phenylalanine. The DNA shown is the 45-base CDR3, in frame from base 1. In the germline V gene (reference sequence), CDR1 corresponds to LNHNV and CDR2 to YYDKDF. V loses 4 bases at its end and J loses 4 bases; junction bases beyond the gene matches: 9. The intended sense of this specimen's treatment or condition label: around 19 received Ad26.COV2.S at low or high dose, single or two shots; 5 received placebo; per-sample allocation not given. For vaccine and placebo recipients, repertoires were sequenced using samples collected on day 63 after the first injection. Between 29 July and 7 August 2020, Cohort 1b enrolled 25 adults aged 18-55 years at one site in Boston, USA. Ad26.COV2.S was a replication-incompetent adenovirus type 26 vector expressing a prefusion-stabilized SARS-CoV-2 spike protein from the original Wuhan strain.

The chain was built from TRBV15 and TRBJ2-5; 7 junctional bases match TRBD2. The receptor was derived from a person between 18 and 65 years old who received the Ad26.COV2.S COVID-19 vaccine or a placebo. Source: peripheral blood, taken in a trial of Ad26.COV2.S vaccine versus placebo. CDR3 protein: CATSIRLAWGETQYF. DNA sequence: TGTGCCACCAGCATAAGACTAGCTTGGGGAGAGACCCAGTACTTC.